This T cell receptor beta chain is drawn from a study of T cell changes during pregnancy in multiple sclerosis. This CDR3 comprises 14 residues. Germline-derived CDR1 and CDR2 are SQVTM and ANQGSEA. V lost 0 bases and J lost 4, with 12 bases in between. TCRdb's table, derived via immunoSEQ multiplex PCR, lists solely in-frame clones and lacks some. The sample has about 100,000 clones, 92% seen once; the top ten hold less than 2%. The gene calls are TRBV29-1 and TRBJ2-5; possibly TRBD2 for D (5 bases). The TCR comes from a female donor with multiple sclerosis, enrolled in a pregnancy study. The sample was peripheral blood, taken after pregnancy. This CDR3 reads CSVEEVPGRETQYF. CDR3 DNA sequence: TGCAGCGTTGAAGAAGTTCCGGGGAGAGAGACCCAGTACTTC.